The T cell receptor (beta chain) under discussion was sequenced for a study of beta chain features in type 1 diabetes. The investigators reverse transcribed all of the isolated RNA, so they sequenced expressed TCRB transcripts. Mean read depth for naive, central memory and regulatory T cell samples was around 3.8 million reads. The method was immunoSEQ multiplex PCR; TCRdb's version includes in-frame clones alone and lacks a portion of them. The sample has over 150,000 clones, 10% seen once. Broader study findings: Unsettled here was the matter of whether HLA type influences TCRB rearrangement. Within each of all four CD4+ subsets, Type 1 diabetes patients had TCRB CDR3s that were moderately but significantly shorter. Sequencing used cDNA, and cells with high TCR expression could therefore be over-represented.

This clone was detected a few times. Its target is not known. V gave up 3 bases and J gave up 4 bases, with 12 bases separating them. This CDR3 is 14 amino acids long. Germline assignment: CDR1 SNHLY and CDR2 FYNNEI. The clonotype was recovered from a man aged 30 to 45 with type 1 diabetes. Material for sequencing was central memory CD4+ T cells from blood. The chain couples TRBV2 to TRBJ1-2; D remains ambiguous. The CDR3 DNA sequence: TGTGCCAGCAGTGATAACAGATACCTCTATGGCTACACCTTC. Translating gives CASSDNRYLYGYTF.